The clone carrying this T cell receptor beta chain was counted a few times. As yet, its antigen is unknown. The library targeted TCRbeta and was prepared with unique molecular identifiers. TCRdb recomputed calls from the PCR reads with MiXCR, one row per CDR3 protein. The table records 90,000 to 100,000 distinct CDR3 sequences, more than 20% of them present only once. This record comes from a study of T-cell reconstitution after alpha-beta-depleted transplantation in children. The study, taken as a whole, reports: By about two months after transplant, alpha-beta T cells reportedly arose from several hundred graft clones that had expanded.

The source of this sequence is a boy aged 2 to 9 with acute lymphoblastic leukemia, due to receive a stem cell transplant. Sequenced material: PBMCs, taken before TCRalphabeta/CD19-depleted stem cell transplant.

Here the CDR3 reads CASSLAPGYGYTF. CDR3 in DNA: TGTGCCAGCAGCTTAGCGCCCGGCTATGGCTACACCTTC. The chain joins TRBV7-9 to TRBJ1-2; D remains unclear. V was cut by 0 bases and J by 4 bases, with 6 bases left in between. Germline CDR1 is SEHNR and CDR2 is FQNEAQ (reference sequence). The CDR3 runs 13 residues.